Shown below are 23 T cell receptor beta chains from a single sample sequenced in a study of cytomegalovirus exposure and HLA in healthy donors. 60 Vbeta and 13 Jbeta primers were used in PCR. Assay: immunoSEQ multiplex PCR; the TCRdb copy retains only in-frame clones and omits some. The table lists tens of thousands of clones, with 15% in the top ten. The sample comprised PBMCs. The receptor set was obtained from a man aged 50 to 60 in good health and CMV-seropositive.

V gene TRBV29-1 combines with J gene TRBJ1-2; the D gene is possibly TRBD1 (5 bases). This CDR3 is built from 12 residues. Trimming stripped 8 bases from V and 3 bases from J, with 13 bases between. Per the germline V gene, CDR1 is SQVTM and CDR2 is ANQGSEA. The CDR3: CSSGEQDYGYTF. The CDR3 DNA sequence: TGCAGCTCTGGGGAACAGGACTATGGCTACACCTTC. Looking up the rest from reference TRBV29-1 and TRBJ1-2 gives the full variable domain: SAVISQKPSRDICQRGTSLTIQCQVDSQVTMMFWYRQQPGQSLTLIATANQGSEATYESGFVIDKFPISRPNLTFSTLTVSNMSPEDSSIYLCSSGEQDYGYTFGSGTRLTVV.

This chain links TRBV11-3 with TRBJ2-1; 7 bases map to TRBD2. This CDR3 has 14 amino acids. The V segment lost 4 bases and the J segment 7 bases; nucleotides outside the gene matches: 7. CDR1 is SGHNT and CDR2 is YENEEA in the germline V gene. The DNA for the CDR3 is TGTGCCAGCAGCTCCGGGGGGAGCCGTAATGAGCAGTTCTTC. Translated, it gives CASSSGGSRNEQFF.

The CDR3 protein is CASSGGSPYEQYV. The CDR3 DNA follows: TGTGCCAGCAGCGGAGGGAGTCCCTACGAGCAGTACGTC. This rearrangement joins TRBV7-9 to TRBJ2-7, with D tentatively TRBD2 (6 bases). Trimming took off 5 bases at V and 2 bases at J, with 10 bases between the two ends. Germline CDR1 reads SEHNR; CDR2 reads FQNEAQ (reference sequence). The CDR3 loop spans 13 amino acids.

The rearrangement links TRBV9 to TRBJ1-1; D call uncertain. V lost 0 bases and J lost 1, with 4 bases in between. This CDR3 spans 13 amino acids. In germline, CDR1 is SGDLS, CDR2 YYNGEE. CDR3 bases: TGTGCCAGCAGCGTAGTACAGAACACTGAAGCTTTCTTT. It specifies CASSVVQNTEAFF.

V and J are TRBV11-3 and TRBJ1-2; D not certain. This CDR3 region has 15 residues. Trimming shortened V by 1 base and J by 2 bases, and 11 bases separated the two germline ends. The germline gives CDR1 SGHNT, CDR2 YENEEA. Here the CDR3 reads CASSLGARGNYGYTF. CDR3 nucleotide sequence: TGTGCCAGCAGCTTAGGTGCACGCGGCAACTATGGCTACACCTTC.

The chain couples TRBV30 to TRBJ1-3; D is unclear. The CDR3 length is 15 residues. Germline CDR1 and CDR2: GTSNPN and SVGIG (reference sequence). The V end lost 2 bases, the J end lost 0 bases, and 11 bases lay between the germline ends. The chain's CDR3 is CAWSRTGGSGNTIYF. The CDR3 DNA reads TGTGCCTGGAGTCGGACGGGAGGCTCTGGAAACACCATATATTTT.

The chain links TRBV11-3 to TRBJ2-3; 7 bases align to TRBD1. The CDR3 has 16 residues. Germline CDR1 and CDR2: SGHNT and YENEEA. Unmatched junction bases numbered 8, after V lost 5 bases and J lost 0 bases. CDR3 amino acids: CASSPRGSSSTDTQYF. CDR3 DNA sequence: TGTGCCAGCAGCCCCAGGGGGTCCTCGAGCACAGATACGCAGTATTTT. The whole variable domain, filled in from reference TRBV11-3 and TRBJ2-3, reads EAGVVQSPRYKIIEKKQPVAFWCNPISGHNTLYWYLQNLGQGPELLIRYENEEAVDDSQLPKDRFSAERLKGVDSTLKIQPAELGDSAVYLCASSPRGSSSTDTQYFGPGTRLTVL.

J is TRBJ2-5 and V is TRBV14; weak D call: TRBD2 (5 bases). Trimming left V 4 bases short and J 2 bases short, with 14 bases between. Germline assignment: CDR1 SGHDN and CDR2 FVKESK. CDR3 length: 15 amino acids. For the CDR3, the DNA is TGTGCCAGCAGCCCCAACGGGGTAGCACAAGAGACCCAGTACTTC. Its translation: CASSPNGVAQETQYF. The variable domain in full, completed from reference TRBV14 and TRBJ2-5, reads EAGVTQFPSHSVIEKGQTVTLRCDPISGHDNLYWYRRVMGKEIKFLLHFVKESKQDESGMPNNRFLAERTGGTYSTLKVQPAELEDSGVYFCASSPNGVAQETQYFGPGTRLLVL.

The chain recombines TRBV7-3 with TRBJ2-6, with D maybe TRBD2 (5 bases). Between the trimmed V and J ends, which lost 5 bases and 0 bases, there was a span of 14 bases. Germline CDR1 reads SGHTA; CDR2 reads FQGTGA. The CDR3 consists of 17 residues. CDR3: CASSPKRDHSGANVLTF. DNA for the CDR3: TGTGCCAGCAGCCCAAAACGGGATCACTCTGGGGCCAACGTCCTGACTTTC.

CDR3 residues: CASSSTLQGRYTEAFF. The CDR3 bases are TGCGCCAGCAGCTCGACTTTACAGGGGCGGTACACTGAAGCTTTCTTT. V and J are TRBV5-1 and TRBJ1-1; 7 bases match TRBD1. The junction had 11 bases not matched to a gene; V was cut back by 3 bases and J by 3 bases. Per germline, CDR1 SGHRS and CDR2 YFSETQ. The CDR3 extends over 16 amino acids.

The V call is TRBV7-2, the J call TRBJ2-1; TRBD2 agrees at 12 bases. Germline CDR1 SGHTA, CDR2 FQGNSA. CDR3 size: 17 residues. Unmatched junction bases numbered 7, after V lost 2 bases and J lost 5 bases. The CDR3: CASSLTASGRDHNEQFF. For the CDR3, the DNA is TGTGCCAGCAGCTTAACGGCTAGCGGGAGGGACCACAATGAGCAGTTCTTC.

The chain links TRBV28 to TRBJ2-5, with 12 positions matching TRBD2. The CDR3 is 14 residues long. Germline trimming cut 4 bases from V and 4 bases from J; bases unmatched to any gene: 1. The germline V gene encodes CDR1 MDHEN and CDR2 SYDVKM. CDR3 nucleotide sequence: TGTGCCAGCAGTTGGACTAGCGGGACAGAGACCCAGTACTTC. Its translation is CASSWTSGTETQYF.

The rearrangement uses TRBV10-2 and TRBJ1-3, with D perhaps matching TRBD1 (6 bases). The CDR3 totals 13 residues. V lost 8 bases, J lost 0 bases, and 8 bases lay in between. Germline V gene data show CDR1 as WSHSY and CDR2 as SAAADI. CDR3 sequence (DNA): TGCGCCAGCGAGGACAGCTCTGGAAACACCATATATTTT. This translates into CASEDSSGNTIYF.

The chain uses TRBV9 and TRBJ1-3; a possible D gene is TRBD1 (6 bases). The germline gives CDR1 SGDLS, CDR2 YYNGEE. CDR3 length equals 16 residues. V was shortened by 4 bases and J by 3 bases, with 17 bases between the two germline ends. The DNA for the CDR3 is TGTGCCAGCAGCATCGGGACAATGAGTTATGGAAACACCATATATTTT. Amino acids: CASSIGTMSYGNTIYF.

This rearrangement joins TRBV18 to TRBJ1-2; 7 nucleotides match TRBD1. The CDR3 length is 16 residues. V lost 3 bases and J lost 3; bases outside the gene matches: 10. CDR1 KGHSH and CDR2 LQKENI come from the germline V gene. The CDR3 DNA reads as TGTGCCAGCTCACCTCGGACAGGAGGATCAGACTATGGCTACACCTTC. Translated, it gives CASSPRTGGSDYGYTF.

The J gene is TRBJ1-2, the V gene TRBV5-6; 7 bases are a match to TRBD1. V dropped 4 bases and J dropped 0; count of bases not matched to a gene: 6. The CDR3 is 15 residues long. Germline assignment: CDR1 SGHDT and CDR2 YYEEEE. The CDR3 loop reads CASSLGQLSNYGYTF. The DNA of the CDR3 is TGTGCCAGCAGCCTGGGACAGCTATCTAACTATGGCTACACCTTC.

V usage is TRBV19 and J usage is TRBJ1-1; the D gene is possibly TRBD1 (5 bases). Germline V gene data show CDR1 as LNHDA and CDR2 as SQIVND (reference sequence). This CDR3 region has 13 residues. The germline V and J ends were trimmed by 7 bases and 6 bases, with 15 bases remaining between them. The CDR3 DNA is TGTGCCAGTAACCTTCTGGGACTCTCTGAAGCTTTCTTT. It specifies CASNLLGLSEAFF.

The genes are TRBV11-2 and TRBJ1-5, with a tentative D call TRBD1 (5 bases). The ends were cut back, 0 bases at V and 5 bases at J, with 5 bases in the middle. CDR1 SGHAT and CDR2 FQNNGV come from the germline V gene. This CDR3 has 13 residues. CDR3 sequence: CASSLDRDQPQHF. The CDR3 DNA sequence: TGTGCCAGCAGCTTAGACAGGGATCAGCCCCAGCATTTT.

The chain recombines TRBV9 with TRBJ2-3; 8 nucleotides align to TRBD1. V trimming: 3 bases; J trimming: 5 bases; junction bases outside the gene matches: 5. Germline V gives CDR1 SGDLS, CDR2 YYNGEE. There are 14 residues in the CDR3. CDR3 amino acids: CASSAGQGIDTQYF. Written as DNA, the CDR3 is TGTGCCAGCAGCGCCGGACAGGGCATAGATACGCAGTATTTT.

The chain employs TRBV25-1 and TRBJ2-7, with D hard to call. This CDR3 contains 12 residues. Looked up from germline, CDR1 is MGHDK and CDR2 is SYGVNS. V lost 1 base, J lost 4 bases, and 5 bases lay in between. In DNA, the CDR3 is TGTGCCAGCAGTGAATCAGAATACGAGCAGTACTTC. As protein: CASSESEYEQYF.

Remarks on this clone: One junction end disagrees with the germline gene, perhaps due to a read error. J is TRBJ1-1 and V is TRBV18; D is perhaps TRBD1 (5 bases). In germline, CDR1 is KGHSH, CDR2 LQKENI. This CDR3 comprises 15 residues. CDR3 region: CASSPNGQTNTEDFF. The DNA for the CDR3 is TGTGCCAGCTCACCAAACGGACAAACGAACACTGAAGATTTCTTT.

The rearrangement joins TRBV18 to TRBJ1-2, with D possibly TRBD1 on 6 matching bases. Germline CDR1 KGHSH, CDR2 LQKENI. The CDR3 runs to 14 residues. Trimming removed 3 bases at V and 0 bases at J, with 8 bases between. The CDR3 protein is CASSPDSTNYGYTF. DNA for the CDR3: TGTGCCAGCTCACCGGACAGCACTAACTATGGCTACACCTTC.

This chain joins TRBV5-6 and TRBJ1-1; D gene ambiguous. Trimming cost V 0 bases and J 0 bases, with 12 bases left between them. From germline, CDR1 is SGHDT and CDR2 YYEEEE. The CDR3 covers 16 residues. CDR3 residues: CASSLGRGRVNTEAFF. CDR3 DNA sequence: TGTGCCAGCAGCTTGGGTAGAGGGAGGGTGAACACTGAAGCTTTCTTT.